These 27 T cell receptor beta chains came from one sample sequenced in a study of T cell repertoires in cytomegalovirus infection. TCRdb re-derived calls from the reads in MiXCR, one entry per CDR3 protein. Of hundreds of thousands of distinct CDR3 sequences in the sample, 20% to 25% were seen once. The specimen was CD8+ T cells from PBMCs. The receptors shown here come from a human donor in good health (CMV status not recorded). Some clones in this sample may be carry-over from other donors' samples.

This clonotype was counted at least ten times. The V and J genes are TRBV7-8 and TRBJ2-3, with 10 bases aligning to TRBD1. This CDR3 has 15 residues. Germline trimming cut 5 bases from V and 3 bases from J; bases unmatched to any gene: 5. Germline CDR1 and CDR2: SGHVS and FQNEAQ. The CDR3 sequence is CASSTGTGDTDTQYF. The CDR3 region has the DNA TGTGCCAGCAGCACAGGGACAGGGGATACAGATACGCAGTATTTT. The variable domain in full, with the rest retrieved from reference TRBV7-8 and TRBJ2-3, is GAGVSQSPRYKVAKRGQDVALRCDPISGHVSLFWYQQALGQGPEFLTYFQNEAQLDKSGLPSDRFFAERPEGSVSTLKIQRTQQEDSAVYLCASSTGTGDTDTQYFGPGTRLTVL.

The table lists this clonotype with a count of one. CDR3 amino acids: CASSYSAPAYGYTF. The DNA of the CDR3 is TGTGCCAGCAGTTACTCGGCCCCGGCCTATGGCTACACCTTC. This chain connects TRBV6-5 to TRBJ1-2; D unresolved. Trimming shortened V by 0 bases and J by 4 bases, and 9 bases separated the two germline ends. CDR1 is MNHEY, CDR2 SVGAGI, per germline. The CDR3 contains 14 residues.

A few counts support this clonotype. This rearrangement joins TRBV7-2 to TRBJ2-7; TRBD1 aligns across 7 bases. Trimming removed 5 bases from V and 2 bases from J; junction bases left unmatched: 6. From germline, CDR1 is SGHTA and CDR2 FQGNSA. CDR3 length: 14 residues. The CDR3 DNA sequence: TGTGCCAGCAGCCGATGGGACAGCACCTACGAGCAGTACGTC. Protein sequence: CASSRWDSTYEQYV.

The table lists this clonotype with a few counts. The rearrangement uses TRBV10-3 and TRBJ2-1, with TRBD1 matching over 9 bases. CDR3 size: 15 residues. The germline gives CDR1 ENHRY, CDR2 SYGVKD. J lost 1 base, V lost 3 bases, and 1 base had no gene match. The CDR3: CAISDGTGSYNEQFF. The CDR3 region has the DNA TGTGCCATCAGTGATGGGACAGGGTCCTACAATGAGCAGTTCTTC.

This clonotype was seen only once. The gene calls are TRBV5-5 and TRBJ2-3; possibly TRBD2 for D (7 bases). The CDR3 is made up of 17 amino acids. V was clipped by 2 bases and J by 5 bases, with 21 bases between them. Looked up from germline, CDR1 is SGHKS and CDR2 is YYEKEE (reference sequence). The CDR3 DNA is TGTGCCAGCAGCTTATTTTCAGTGGGGGGGCCGGTAGATACGCAGTATTTT. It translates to CASSLFSVGGPVDTQYF.

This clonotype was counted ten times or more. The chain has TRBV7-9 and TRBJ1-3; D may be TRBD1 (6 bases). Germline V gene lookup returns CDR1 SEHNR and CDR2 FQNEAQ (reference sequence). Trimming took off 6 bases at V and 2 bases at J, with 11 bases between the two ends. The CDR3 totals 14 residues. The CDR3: CASRPTGTGNTIYF. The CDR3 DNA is TGTGCCAGCAGACCTACAGGGACTGGAAACACCATATATTTT.

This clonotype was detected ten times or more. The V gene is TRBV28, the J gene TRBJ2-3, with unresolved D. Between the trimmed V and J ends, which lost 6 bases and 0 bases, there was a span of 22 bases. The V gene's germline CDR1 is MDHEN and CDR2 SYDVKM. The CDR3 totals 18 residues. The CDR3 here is CASRPTTRAESSTDTQYF. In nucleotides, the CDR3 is TGTGCCAGCAGACCCACCACTCGGGCGGAATCTAGCACAGATACGCAGTATTTT. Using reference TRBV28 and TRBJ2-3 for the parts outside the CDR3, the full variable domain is DVKVTQSSRYLVKRTGEKVFLECVQDMDHENMFWYRQDPGLGLRLIYFSYDVKMKEKGDIPEGYSVSREKKERFSLILESASTNQTSMYLCASRPTTRAESSTDTQYFGPGTRLTVL.

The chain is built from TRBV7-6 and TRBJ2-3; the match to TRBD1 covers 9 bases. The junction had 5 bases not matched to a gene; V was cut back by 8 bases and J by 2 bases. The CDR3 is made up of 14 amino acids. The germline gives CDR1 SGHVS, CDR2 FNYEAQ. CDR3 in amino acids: CASRDRGYTDTQYF. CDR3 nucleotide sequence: TGTGCCAGCCGTGACAGGGGGTACACAGATACGCAGTATTTT.

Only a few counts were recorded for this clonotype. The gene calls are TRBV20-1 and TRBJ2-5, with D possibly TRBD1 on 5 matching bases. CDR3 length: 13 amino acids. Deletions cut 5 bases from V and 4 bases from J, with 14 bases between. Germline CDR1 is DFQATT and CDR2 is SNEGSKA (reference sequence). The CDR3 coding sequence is TGCAGTGCTCCACGCAGGGAAGCAGAGACCCAGTACTTC. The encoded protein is CSAPRREAETQYF.

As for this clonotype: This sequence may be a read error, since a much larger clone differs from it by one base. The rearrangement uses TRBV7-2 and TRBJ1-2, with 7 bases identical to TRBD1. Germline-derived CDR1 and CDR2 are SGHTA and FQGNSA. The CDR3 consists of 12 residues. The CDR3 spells CASYQGVYDYTF. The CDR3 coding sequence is TGTGCCAGCTACCAGGGGGTCTATGACTACACCTTC. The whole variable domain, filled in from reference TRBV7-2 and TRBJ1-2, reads GAGVSQSPSNKVTEKGKDVELRCDPISGHTALYWYRQSLGQGLEFLIYFQGNSAPDKSGLPSDRFSAERTGGSVSTLTIQRTQQEDSAVYLCASYQGVYDYTFGSGTRLTVV.

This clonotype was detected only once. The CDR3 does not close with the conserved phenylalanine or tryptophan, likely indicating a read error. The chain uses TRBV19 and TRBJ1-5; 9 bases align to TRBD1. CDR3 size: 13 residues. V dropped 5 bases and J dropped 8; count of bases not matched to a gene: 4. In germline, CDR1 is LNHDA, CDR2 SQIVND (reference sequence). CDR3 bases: TGTGCCAGTAGTTCGGACAGGGGCAAGCCCCAGCATTCT. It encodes CASSSDRGKPQHS.

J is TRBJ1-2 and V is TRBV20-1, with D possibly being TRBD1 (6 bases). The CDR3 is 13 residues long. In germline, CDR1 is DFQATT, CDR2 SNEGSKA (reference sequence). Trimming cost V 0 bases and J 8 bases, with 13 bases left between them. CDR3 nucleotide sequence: TGCAGTGCTAGAGAGGTGGACAGTAGGGGCTACACCTTC. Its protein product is CSAREVDSRGYTF.

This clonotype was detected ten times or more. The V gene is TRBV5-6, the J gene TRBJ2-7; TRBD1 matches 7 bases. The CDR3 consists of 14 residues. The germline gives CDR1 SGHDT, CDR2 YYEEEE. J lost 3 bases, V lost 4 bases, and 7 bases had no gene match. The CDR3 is CASSNPQGRYEQYF. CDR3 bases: TGTGCCAGCAGCAATCCACAGGGGCGCTACGAGCAGTACTTC.

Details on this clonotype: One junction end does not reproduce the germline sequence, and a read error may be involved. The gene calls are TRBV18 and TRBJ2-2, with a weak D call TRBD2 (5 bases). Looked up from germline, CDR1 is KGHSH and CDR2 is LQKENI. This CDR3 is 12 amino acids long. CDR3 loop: CVSSPEGWELFF. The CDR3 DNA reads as TGTGTCAGCTCACCTGAGGGATGGGAGCTGTTTTTT.

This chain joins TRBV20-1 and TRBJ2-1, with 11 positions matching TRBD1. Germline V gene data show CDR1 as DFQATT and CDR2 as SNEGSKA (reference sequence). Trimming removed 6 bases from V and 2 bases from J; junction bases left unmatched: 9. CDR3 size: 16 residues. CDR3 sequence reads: CSAHEPGQGAYNEQFF. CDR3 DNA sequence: TGCAGTGCCCATGAGCCGGGACAGGGGGCCTACAATGAGCAGTTCTTC.

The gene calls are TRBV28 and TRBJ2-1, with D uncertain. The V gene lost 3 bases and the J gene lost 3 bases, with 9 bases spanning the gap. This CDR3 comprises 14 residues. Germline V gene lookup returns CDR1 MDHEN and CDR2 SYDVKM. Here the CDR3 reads CASSFRRVYNEQFF. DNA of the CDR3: TGTGCCAGCAGTTTTCGTAGGGTCTACAATGAGCAGTTCTTC.

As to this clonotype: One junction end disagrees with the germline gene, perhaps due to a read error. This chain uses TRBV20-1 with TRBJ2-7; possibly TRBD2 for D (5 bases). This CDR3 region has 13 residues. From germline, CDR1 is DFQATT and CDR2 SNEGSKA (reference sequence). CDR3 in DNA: TGCAGTACTAGAGATCTCCCGGGCAACGAGCAGTACTTC. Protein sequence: CSTRDLPGNEQYF.

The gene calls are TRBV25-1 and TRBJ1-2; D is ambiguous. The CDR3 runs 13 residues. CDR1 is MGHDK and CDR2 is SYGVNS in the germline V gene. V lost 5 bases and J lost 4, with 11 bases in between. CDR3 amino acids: CASSLTAFYGYTF. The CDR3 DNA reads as TGTGCCAGCAGTCTCACAGCTTTCTATGGCTACACCTTC.

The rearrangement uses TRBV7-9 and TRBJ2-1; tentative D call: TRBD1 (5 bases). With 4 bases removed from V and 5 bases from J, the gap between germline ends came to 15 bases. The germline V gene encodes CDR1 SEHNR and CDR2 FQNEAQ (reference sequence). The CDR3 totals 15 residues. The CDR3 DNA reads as TGTGCCAGCAGCTCATTCGACAGTACCCACAATGAGCAGTTCTTC. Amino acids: CASSSFDSTHNEQFF.

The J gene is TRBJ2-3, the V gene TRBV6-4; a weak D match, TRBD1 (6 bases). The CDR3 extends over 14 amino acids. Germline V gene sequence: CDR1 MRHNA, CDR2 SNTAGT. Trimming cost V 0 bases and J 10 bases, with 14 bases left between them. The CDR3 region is CASSDSLTGLPQYF. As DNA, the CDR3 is TGTGCCAGCAGTGACTCGTTGACAGGACTGCCGCAGTATTTT.

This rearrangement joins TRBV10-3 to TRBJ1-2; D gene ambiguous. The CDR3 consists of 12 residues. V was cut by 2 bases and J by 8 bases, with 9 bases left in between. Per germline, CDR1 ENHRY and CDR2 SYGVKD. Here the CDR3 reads CAISELNEGYTF. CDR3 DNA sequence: TGTGCCATCAGTGAGCTCAACGAGGGCTACACCTTC.

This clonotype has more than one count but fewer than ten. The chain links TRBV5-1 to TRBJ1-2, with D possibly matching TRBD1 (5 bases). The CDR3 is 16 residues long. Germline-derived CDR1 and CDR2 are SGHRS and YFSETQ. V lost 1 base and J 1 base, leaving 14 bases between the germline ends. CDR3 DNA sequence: TGCGCCAGCAGCTTGTCCACCGGCCAGGGTAACTATGGCTACACCTTC. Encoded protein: CASSLSTGQGNYGYTF. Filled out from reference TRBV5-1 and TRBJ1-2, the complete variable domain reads KAGVTQTPRYLIKTRGQQVTLSCSPISGHRSVSWYQQTPGQGLQFLFEYFSETQRNKGNFPGRFSGRQFSNSRSEMNVSTLELGDSALYLCASSLSTGQGNYGYTFGSGTRLTVV.

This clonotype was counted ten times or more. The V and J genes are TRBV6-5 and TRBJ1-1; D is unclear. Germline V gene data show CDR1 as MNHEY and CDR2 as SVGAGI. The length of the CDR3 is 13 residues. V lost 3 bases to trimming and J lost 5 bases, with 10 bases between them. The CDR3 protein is CASSYREGTEAFF. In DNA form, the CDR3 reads TGTGCCAGCAGTTATAGGGAGGGTACTGAAGCTTTCTTT.

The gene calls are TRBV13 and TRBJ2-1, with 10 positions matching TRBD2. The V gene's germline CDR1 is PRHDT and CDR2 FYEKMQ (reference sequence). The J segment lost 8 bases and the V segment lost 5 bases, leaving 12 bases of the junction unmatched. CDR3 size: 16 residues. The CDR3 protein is CASSPASGGQGDEQFF. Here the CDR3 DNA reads TGTGCCAGCAGCCCCGCTAGCGGGGGCCAGGGGGATGAGCAGTTCTTC.

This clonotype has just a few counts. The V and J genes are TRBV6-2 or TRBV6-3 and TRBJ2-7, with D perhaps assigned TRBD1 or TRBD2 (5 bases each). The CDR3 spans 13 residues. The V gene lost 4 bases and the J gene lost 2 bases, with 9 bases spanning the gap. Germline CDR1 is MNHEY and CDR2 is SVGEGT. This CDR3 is CASSWDGAYEQYV. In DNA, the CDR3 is TGTGCCAGCAGTTGGGACGGAGCCTACGAGCAGTACGTC.

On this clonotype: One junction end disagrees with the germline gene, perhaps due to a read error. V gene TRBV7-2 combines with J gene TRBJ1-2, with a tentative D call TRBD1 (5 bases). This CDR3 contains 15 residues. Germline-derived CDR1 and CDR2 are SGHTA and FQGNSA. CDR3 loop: CVSSFTGDDPGGYTF. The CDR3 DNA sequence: TGTGTCAGCAGCTTCACCGGGGACGATCCAGGTGGCTACACCTTC. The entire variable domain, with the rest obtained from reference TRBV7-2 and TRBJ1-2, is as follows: GAGVSQSPSNKVTEKGKDVELRCDPISGHTALYWYRQSLGQGLEFLIYFQGNSAPDKSGLPSDRFSAERTGGSVSTLTIQRTQQEDSAVYLCVSSFTGDDPGGYTFGSGTRLTVV.

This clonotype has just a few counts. The DNA for the CDR3 is TGTGCCAGCAGCGCTTCAGGGTTCATTCAGTACTTC. This encodes CASSASGFIQYF. The V and J genes are TRBV7-2 and TRBJ2-4; TRBD1 is a possible D gene (5 bases). There are 12 residues in the CDR3. With 5 bases removed from V and 9 bases from J, the gap between germline ends came to 11 bases. From germline, CDR1 is SGHTA and CDR2 FQGNSA.